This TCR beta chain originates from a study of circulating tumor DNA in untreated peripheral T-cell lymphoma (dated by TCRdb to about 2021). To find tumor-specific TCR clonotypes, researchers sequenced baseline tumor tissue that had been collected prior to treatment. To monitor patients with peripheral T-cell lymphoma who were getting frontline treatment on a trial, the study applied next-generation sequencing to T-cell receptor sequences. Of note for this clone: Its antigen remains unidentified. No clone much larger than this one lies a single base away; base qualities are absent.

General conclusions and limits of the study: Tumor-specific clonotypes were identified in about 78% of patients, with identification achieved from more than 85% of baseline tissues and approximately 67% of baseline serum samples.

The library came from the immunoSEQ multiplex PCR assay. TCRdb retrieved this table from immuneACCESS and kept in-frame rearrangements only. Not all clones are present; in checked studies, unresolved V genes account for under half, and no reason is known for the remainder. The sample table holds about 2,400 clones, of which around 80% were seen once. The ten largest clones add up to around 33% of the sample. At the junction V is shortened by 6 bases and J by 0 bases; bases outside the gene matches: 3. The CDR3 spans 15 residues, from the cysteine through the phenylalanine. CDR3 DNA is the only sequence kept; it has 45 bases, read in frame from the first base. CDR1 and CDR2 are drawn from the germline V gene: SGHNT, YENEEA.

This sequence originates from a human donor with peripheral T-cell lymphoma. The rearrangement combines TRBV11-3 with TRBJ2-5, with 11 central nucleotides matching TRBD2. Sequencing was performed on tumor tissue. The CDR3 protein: CASSAGLADQETQYF. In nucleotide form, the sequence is TGTGCCAGCAGTGCGGGACTAGCGGACCAAGAGACCCAGTACTTC.